A selection of T cell receptor beta chains follows, all from one sample in a study of blood T cell repertoires in COVID-19. TCRdb's table, derived via immunoSEQ multiplex PCR, lists solely in-frame clones and lacks some. The top ten hold around 20% of the sample, which has approximately 130,000 clones, approximately 86% seen once. Source material: peripheral blood. These receptors all come from a woman in her forties or fifties who had recovered from COVID-19. CDR3s include the opening cysteine and the closing phenylalanine or tryptophan. Fields, in order: D gene, clone size, V gene, J gene, CDR3 protein, CDR3 DNA. D genes are given only for firm matches. Some rows have no size entry. The others give once, few or many, or a class for an expanded clone.

>TRBD2|-|TRBV4-3|TRBJ2-1
CASSHPTSAGNEQFF
TGCGCCAGCAGCCATCCGACTAGCGCGGGCAATGAGCAGTTCTTC
>-|-|TRBV5-1|TRBJ1-2
CASSLWGRQEDGYTF
TGCGCCAGCAGCTTGTGGGGCAGACAGGAGGATGGCTACACCTTC
>-|few|TRBV20-1|TRBJ1-1
CSVRGHTEAFF
TGCAGTGTTCGGGGTCACACTGAAGCTTTCTTT
>TRBD1|-|TRBV15|TRBJ1-4
CATSPTGLPSEKLFF
TGTGCCACCAGCCCGACAGGGTTGCCGAGTGAAAAACTGTTTTTT
>-|-|TRBV6-6|TRBJ1-4
CASRVSGENEKLFF
TGTGCCAGCAGAGTCTCGGGGGAGAATGAAAAACTGTTTTTT
>-|once|TRBV7-9|TRBJ1-4
CASSLGPVQGQEKLFF
TGTGCCAGCAGCTTAGGCCCGGTTCAGGGGCAGGAAAAACTGTTTTTT
>-|-|TRBV10-3|TRBJ1-4
CAISESTPRQGEKLFF
TGTGCCATCAGTGAGTCGACTCCTCGTCAGGGTGAAAAACTGTTTTTT
>TRBD1|-|TRBV7-9|TRBJ2-7
CASSKEGTGPYEQYF
TGTGCCAGCAGCAAAGAGGGGACAGGCCCCTACGAGCAGTACTTC
>-|-|TRBV21-1|TRBJ1-5
CASSTLGDRATMEPQHF
TGTGCCAGCAGCACGCTCGGGGACAGGGCTACCATGGAGCCCCAGCATTTT
>TRBD1|-|TRBV3-1/TRBV3-2|TRBJ2-6
CASSQENRGKAGANVLTF
TGTGCCAGCAGCCAAGAGAACAGGGGGAAGGCTGGGGCCAACGTCCTGACTTTC
>-|-|TRBV6-6|TRBJ2-1
CASRFGGYQSNEQFF
TGTGCCAGCAGATTCGGAGGGTATCAGTCCAATGAGCAGTTCTTC
>TRBD1|-|TRBV19|TRBJ2-3
CASSTGTGPTDTQYF
TGTGCCAGTTCGACCGGGACAGGGCCCACAGATACGCAGTATTTT
>TRBD2|once|TRBV3-1/TRBV3-2|TRBJ2-7
CASSPGVTSGSTYEQYF
TGTGCCAGCAGCCCGGGCGTGACTAGCGGGAGTACCTACGAGCAGTACTTC
>TRBD1|-|TRBV10-1|TRBJ2-7
CASSSDRDYEQYF
TGCGCCAGCAGTTCGGACAGGGACTACGAGCAGTACTTC
>TRBD2|-|TRBV7-2|TRBJ2-3
CASSWASGGTDTQYF
TGTGCCAGCAGCTGGGCTAGCGGGGGGACAGATACGCAGTATTTT
>TRBD1|-|TRBV3-1/TRBV3-2|TRBJ2-2
CATRGQGRKTGELFF
TGTGCCACCCGGGGACAGGGGCGAAAAACCGGGGAGCTGTTTTTT
>-|-|TRBV7-9|TRBJ2-7
CASSPIRTVSYEQYF
TGTGCCAGCAGCCCAATCCGGACAGTCTCCTACGAGCAGTACTTC
>TRBD1|-|TRBV6-6|TRBJ2-1
CASSIRDRDSNEQFF
TGTGCCAGCAGTATCCGGGACAGGGACTCCAATGAGCAGTTCTTC
>-|-|TRBV5-5|TRBJ2-1
CASSPEQFREQFF
TGTGCCAGCAGCCCGGAGCAGTTTAGGGAGCAGTTCTTC
>-|-|TRBV6-5|TRBJ1-4
CATDQGSYEKLFF
TGTGCCACAGACCAGGGATCGTACGAAAAACTGTTTTTT
>-|-|TRBV2|TRBJ1-5
CASSEFGRASNQPQHF
TGTGCCAGCAGTGAATTCGGCAGGGCGAGCAATCAGCCCCAGCATTTT
>TRBD1|-|TRBV7-3|TRBJ1-1
CASSVHRGAEAFF
TGTGCCAGCAGCGTTCACAGGGGCGCTGAAGCTTTCTTT
>-|-|TRBV7-9|TRBJ1-1
CASSLGFVAGAFF
TGTGCCAGCAGCTTAGGGTTCGTCGCCGGAGCTTTCTTT
>-|-|TRBV4-2|TRBJ2-7
CASSQGTASSYEQYF
TGTGCCAGCAGCCAAGGGACAGCGAGCTCCTACGAGCAGTACTTC
>-|-|TRBV7-8|TRBJ2-3
CASSFSALERQYF
TGTGCCAGCAGCTTTAGCGCCCTAGAAAGGCAGTATTTT
>-|-|TRBV2|TRBJ2-3
CASSGAGTDTQYF
TGTGCCAGCAGTGGGGCAGGCACAGATACGCAGTATTTT
>-|-|TRBV6-6|TRBJ2-7
CASSLTGSTYEQYF
TGTGCCAGCAGTTTAACAGGGTCCACCTACGAGCAGTACTTC
>-|-|TRBV9|TRBJ2-2
CASSVFWNTGELFF
TGTGCCAGCAGCGTTTTCTGGAACACCGGGGAGCTGTTTTTT